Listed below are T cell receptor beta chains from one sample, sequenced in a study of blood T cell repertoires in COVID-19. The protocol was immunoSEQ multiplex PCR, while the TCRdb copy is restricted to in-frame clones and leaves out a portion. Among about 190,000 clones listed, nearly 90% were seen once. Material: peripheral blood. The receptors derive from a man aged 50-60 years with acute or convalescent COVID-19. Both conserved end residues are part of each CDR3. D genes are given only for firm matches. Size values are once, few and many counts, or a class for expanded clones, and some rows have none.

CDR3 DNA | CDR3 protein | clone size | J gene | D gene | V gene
TGTGCCAGCAGCGTAGTGGGGGGAGCCGGGGAGCTGTTTTTT | CASSVVGGAGELFF | once | TRBJ2-2 | - | TRBV9
TGCGCCAGCAGTCCACTACAGGGGGCGCTTAGAACTGAAGCTTTCTTT | CASSPLQGALRTEAFF | - | TRBJ1-1 | TRBD1 | TRBV23-1
TGCGCCAGCAGCCAAGATCTGGCTAGCGGGGGGCGAGCGGAGACCCAGTACTTC | CASSQDLASGGRAETQYF | - | TRBJ2-5 | TRBD2 | TRBV4-1
TGTGCCAGGTCCCGGGACAAACAAGAGACCCAGTACTTC | CARSRDKQETQYF | - | TRBJ2-5 | - | TRBV10-3
TGTGCCAGCAGCCGAAGCCCTAGCGGAAACCCTTACAATGAGCAGTTCTTC | CASSRSPSGNPYNEQFF | - | TRBJ2-1 | TRBD2 | TRBV7-7
TGTGCCAGCAGCCAAAACAATAATGAAAAACTGTTTTTT | CASSQNNNEKLFF | - | TRBJ1-4 | - | TRBV4-2
TGTGCCAGTAGCCCCGACAGAGATAATTCACCCCTCCACTTT | CASSPDRDNSPLHF | - | TRBJ1-6 | - | TRBV19
TGTGCCAGCAGCTCCGAAGCAGGAGTAGGGACAGCAGCTAATTCACCCCTCCACTTT | CASSSEAGVGTAANSPLHF | - | TRBJ1-6 | TRBD1 | TRBV9
TGCAGCGTTGAACAACTAAACACAGATACGCAGTATTTT | CSVEQLNTDTQYF | - | TRBJ2-3 | - | TRBV29-1
TGCGCCAGCAGTTCGTCCGGGACTGGTTTCTACGAGCAGTACTTC | CASSSSGTGFYEQYF | - | TRBJ2-7 | - | TRBV5-1
TGTGCTAGCAGCAGACAGGGTGTCGGCAATGAGCAGTTCTTC | CASSRQGVGNEQFF | - | TRBJ2-1 | TRBD1 | TRBV7-7
TGTGCCAGTAGGACAGGGGAGTATTCACCCCTCCACTTT | CASRTGEYSPLHF | - | TRBJ1-6 | TRBD1 | TRBV19
TGTGCCAGCAGCTCAAGACTAGCGGGAGGCCGGGAAGAGCAGTACTTC | CASSSRLAGGREEQYF | - | TRBJ2-7 | TRBD2 | TRBV11-2
TGTGCCAGCTCACCGGGACTAGCGGGGGTTCAAGGTACGCAGTATTTT | CASSPGLAGVQGTQYF | - | TRBJ2-3 | TRBD2 | TRBV18
TGTGCCAGCAGCTTGGGGCGGGGGGCGTACACAGATACGCAGTATTTT | CASSLGRGAYTDTQYF | once | TRBJ2-3 | TRBD2 | TRBV5-4
TGTGCCAGCAGCTTAGATCTTCTTCCAGGCACCGGGGAGCTGTTTTTT | CASSLDLLPGTGELFF | - | TRBJ2-2 | - | TRBV11-2
TGTGCCAGTAGGAAGGGACAGGGGGTATACAATGAGCAGTTCTTC | CASRKGQGVYNEQFF | - | TRBJ2-1 | TRBD1 | TRBV19
TGTGCCATCAGAGCCGGACAGGGCCTAAACTATGGCTACACCTTC | CAIRAGQGLNYGYTF | - | TRBJ1-2 | TRBD1 | TRBV10-3
TGTGCCAGCAGTGATGGACAGGGGAATTCACCCCTCCACTTT | CASSDGQGNSPLHF | - | TRBJ1-6 | TRBD1 | TRBV28
TGTGCCAGCTCACCCCTGACAGGGGACACTGAAGCTTTCTTT | CASSPLTGDTEAFF | - | TRBJ1-1 | TRBD1 | TRBV18
TGCGCCAGCAGCTTAGGAGTGGCTGGTGAGCAGTTCTTC | CASSLGVAGEQFF | - | TRBJ2-1 | - | TRBV5-1
TGCGCCAGCAGCTTACCGGCTAGCGGGGGAAGCACAGATACGCAGTATTTT | CASSLPASGGSTDTQYF | - | TRBJ2-3 | TRBD2 | TRBV5-1
TGTGCCAGCAGCGGATTAGCGGGAGGGGACACCGGGGAGCTGTTTTTT | CASSGLAGGDTGELFF | - | TRBJ2-2 | TRBD2 | TRBV7-8
TGTGCCAGCAGCTTAGCGCCAGGGGGCTCTGGAAACACCATATATTTT | CASSLAPGGSGNTIYF | once | TRBJ1-3 | TRBD1 | TRBV7-2
TGTGCCAGCAGTTCCCGGGGGGAGGGCCCGGGGGGCACTGAAGCTTTCTTT | CASSSRGEGPGGTEAFF | once | TRBJ1-1 | - | TRBV28
TGCGCCAGCAGCTCCCCGGGAGGACGCACCCGCGAGCAGTACTTC | CASSSPGGRTREQYF | - | TRBJ2-7 | TRBD2 | TRBV5-1
TGTGCCAGCAGTCCGCCGGACAGGGGGCCCGAGCAGTACTTC | CASSPPDRGPEQYF | - | TRBJ2-7 | TRBD1 | TRBV28
TGTGCCAGTAGTGGACAGGGAGGCAATCAGCCCCAGCATTTT | CASSGQGGNQPQHF | few | TRBJ1-5 | TRBD1 | TRBV19
TGCGCCAGCAGCTTGTTAGCAGCCTTCGGCTACACCTTC | CASSLLAAFGYTF | - | TRBJ1-2 | - | TRBV5-1
TGTGCCAGCAGCTCGCACCCCCGACAGGCCCGGAACACTGAAGCTTTCTTT | CASSSHPRQARNTEAFF | once | TRBJ1-1 | - | TRBV11-2
TGTGCCAGCAGTCCCGGACAGACCGGTGAGCAGTTCTTC | CASSPGQTGEQFF | once | TRBJ2-1 | - | TRBV28
TGTGCCAGCAGTTTCCGGGGGGCGTACAATGAGCAGTTCTTC | CASSFRGAYNEQFF | - | TRBJ2-1 | - | TRBV28
TGTGCCAGCATGGGCAGGGGATCCTACAATGAGCAGTTCTTC | CASMGRGSYNEQFF | - | TRBJ2-1 | - | TRBV28
TGTGCCAGTACCTCTAGACAGGGTAACTATGGCTACACCTTC | CASTSRQGNYGYTF | - | TRBJ1-2 | TRBD1 | TRBV19
TGTGCCAGCAGCTTAACAGGGGCGCAGAATAATTCACCCCTCCACTTT | CASSLTGAQNNSPLHF | - | TRBJ1-6 | TRBD1 | TRBV7-9
TGTGCCAGCAGCTGGGACAGGGGCTACGAGCAGTACTTC | CASSWDRGYEQYF | - | TRBJ2-7 | TRBD1 | TRBV5-6
TGTGCCAGCAGCGTACGCGGACTAAACACTGAAGCTTTCTTT | CASSVRGLNTEAFF | - | TRBJ1-1 | - | TRBV9
TGTGCCAGCAGTTTAAAGGGGGCGGGCCTCCTTGGGGCCAACGTCCTGACTTTC | CASSLKGAGLLGANVLTF | - | TRBJ2-6 | TRBD1 | TRBV28
TGTGCCAGCAGCCCTACCCCCGTGGGGGGCAAAAACATTCAGTACTTC | CASSPTPVGGKNIQYF | - | TRBJ2-4 | - | TRBV11-1
TGTGCCTGGAGGTCCGCAGGGAACACCGGGGAGCTGTTTTTT | CAWRSAGNTGELFF | - | TRBJ2-2 | - | TRBV30
TGTGCCACCAGTGATCCTAGCGGGAGTTTAGCAGATACGCAGTATTTT | CATSDPSGSLADTQYF | once | TRBJ2-3 | TRBD2 | TRBV24-1
TGTGCCAGCAGCTCCAGGGGACTAGCGGGGATTAACACCGGGGAGCTGTTTTTT | CASSSRGLAGINTGELFF | - | TRBJ2-2 | TRBD2 | TRBV11-2
TGTGCCAGCAGCCAAGGACTAGCGGGAGGCTCGCAAGAGACCCAGTACTTC | CASSQGLAGGSQETQYF | - | TRBJ2-5 | TRBD2 | TRBV3-1/TRBV3-2
TGTGCCACCAGCAGCGTGGGACTCGGCGAGCAGTACTTC | CATSSVGLGEQYF | - | TRBJ2-7 | - | TRBV15
TGCGCCAGCAGCCTCCTCTGGGACAGCACCTACGAGCAGTACTTC | CASSLLWDSTYEQYF | - | TRBJ2-7 | TRBD1 | TRBV4-1
TGTGCCAGTATCCCTAAAAGCGGGGGGGCCGGGGAGCTGTTTTTT | CASIPKSGGAGELFF | - | TRBJ2-2 | TRBD2 | TRBV19
TGTGCCAGCAGCCGCTTCAGGGTGAGCGGGGACTCCTACGAGCAGTACTTC | CASSRFRVSGDSYEQYF | - | TRBJ2-7 | TRBD2 | TRBV7-2
TGTGCCACCAGTGTCGCCCTCGGGCAGCCCCAGCATTTT | CATSVALGQPQHF | - | TRBJ1-5 | - | TRBV24-1
TGTGCCAGCAGTAGTCCGTGGACAGGGGAACAGCCCCAGCATTTT | CASSSPWTGEQPQHF | - | TRBJ1-5 | TRBD1 | TRBV6-2/TRBV6-3
TGTGCCAGCAGTTTATCGGGAGTCGGGGGGCGTCAGCCCCAGCATTTT | CASSLSGVGGRQPQHF | - | TRBJ1-5 | - | TRBV27
TGTGCCTGGGGGTGGGGGGGAGTCGAGACCCAGTACTTC | CAWGWGGVETQYF | - | TRBJ2-5 | TRBD2 | TRBV30
TGTGCCAGCAGTTTATCGGCAGGAAACACAGATACGCAGTATTTT | CASSLSAGNTDTQYF | - | TRBJ2-3 | - | TRBV28
TGTGCCAGCTCATCGGGAAGTAGCAATCAGCCCCAGCATTTT | CASSSGSSNQPQHF | - | TRBJ1-5 | - | TRBV18
TGTGCCAGCTCACCGGGCTTCGGGAACACTGAAGCTTTCTTT | CASSPGFGNTEAFF | few | TRBJ1-1 | - | TRBV18
TGTGCCTGGGGCCACTTAGACACTGAAGCTTTCTTT | CAWGHLDTEAFF | - | TRBJ1-1 | - | TRBV30
TGTGCCAGCAGACGGACAGTATTTAGCAATCAGCCCCAGCATTTT | CASRRTVFSNQPQHF | once | TRBJ1-5 | - | TRBV6-6
TGTGCCACCCCAGGGGGGCAGTTAAACACTGAAGCTTTCTTT | CATPGGQLNTEAFF | few | TRBJ1-1 | TRBD1 | TRBV6-6
TGTGCCAGCAGCTTAGCGCTTTCGGGACAGATGAACACTGAAGCTTTCTTT | CASSLALSGQMNTEAFF | - | TRBJ1-1 | TRBD1 | TRBV7-8
TGCAGCGGAGCAGGGGGCGCTTGGGGTGACAAGCAGTTCTTC | CSGAGGAWGDKQFF | - | TRBJ2-1 | TRBD1 | TRBV29-1